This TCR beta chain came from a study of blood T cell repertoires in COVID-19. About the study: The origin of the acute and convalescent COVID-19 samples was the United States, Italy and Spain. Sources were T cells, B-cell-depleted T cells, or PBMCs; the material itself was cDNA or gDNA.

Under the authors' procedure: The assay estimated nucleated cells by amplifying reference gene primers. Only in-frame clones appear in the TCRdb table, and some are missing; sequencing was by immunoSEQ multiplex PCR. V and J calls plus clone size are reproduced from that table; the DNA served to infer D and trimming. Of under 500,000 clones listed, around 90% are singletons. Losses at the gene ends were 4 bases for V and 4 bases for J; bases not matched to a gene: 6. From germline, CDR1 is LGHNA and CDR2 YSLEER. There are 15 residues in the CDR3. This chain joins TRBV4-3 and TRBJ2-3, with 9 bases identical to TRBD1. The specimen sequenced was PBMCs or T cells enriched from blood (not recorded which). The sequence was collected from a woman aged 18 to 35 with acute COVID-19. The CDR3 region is CASSPDRQGADTQYF. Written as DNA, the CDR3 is TGCGCCAGCAGCCCCGATCGACAGGGGGCAGATACGCAGTATTTT.